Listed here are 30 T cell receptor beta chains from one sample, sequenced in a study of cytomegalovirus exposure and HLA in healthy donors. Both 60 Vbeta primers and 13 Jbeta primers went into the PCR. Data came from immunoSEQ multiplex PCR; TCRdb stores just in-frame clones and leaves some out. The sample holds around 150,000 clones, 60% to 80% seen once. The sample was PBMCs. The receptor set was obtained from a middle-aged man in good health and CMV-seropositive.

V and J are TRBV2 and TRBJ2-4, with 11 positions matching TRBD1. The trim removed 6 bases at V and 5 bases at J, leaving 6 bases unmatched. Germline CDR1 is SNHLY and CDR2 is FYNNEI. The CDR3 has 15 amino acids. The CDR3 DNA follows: TGTGCCAGCAGAGGACAGGGGGCGTTGGAAAACATTCAGTACTTC. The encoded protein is CASRGQGALENIQYF.

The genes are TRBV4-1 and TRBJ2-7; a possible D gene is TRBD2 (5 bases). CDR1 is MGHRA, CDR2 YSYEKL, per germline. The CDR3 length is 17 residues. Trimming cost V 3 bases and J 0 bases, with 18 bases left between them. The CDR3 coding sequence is TGCGCCAGCAGCCACCCTGGGAGTGGGATAATCTCCTACGAGCAGTACTTC. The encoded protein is CASSHPGSGIISYEQYF.

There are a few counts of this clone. CDR3 coding DNA: TGTGCCAGCAGTGAACAGGGGAGTCAGAACACCGGGGAGCTGTTTTTT. Translated, it gives CASSEQGSQNTGELFF. V gene TRBV6-4 combines with J gene TRBJ2-2; 7 bases fit TRBD1. This CDR3 spans 16 amino acids. The germline V gene has CDR1 MRHNA and CDR2 SNTAGT. The V segment lost 3 bases and the J segment 1 base; nucleotides outside the gene matches: 5.

The CDR3 sequence: CASSPGTGGAGEQYF. The CDR3 DNA follows: TGCGCCAGCAGCCCTGGGACAGGGGGCGCGGGAGAGCAGTACTTC. This sequence joins TRBV5-1 and TRBJ2-7; 12 positions agree with TRBD1. The CDR3 contains 15 residues. Looked up from germline, CDR1 is SGHRS and CDR2 is YFSETQ. J was trimmed by 7 bases and V by 4 bases; bases with no gene match: 9.

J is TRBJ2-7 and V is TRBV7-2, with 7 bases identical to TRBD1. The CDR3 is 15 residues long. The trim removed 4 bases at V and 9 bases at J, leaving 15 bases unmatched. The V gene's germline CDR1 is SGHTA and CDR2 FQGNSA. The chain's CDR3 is CASSSQGQSPTRQYF. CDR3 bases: TGTGCCAGCAGCTCACAGGGGCAATCTCCTACGAGGCAGTACTTC.

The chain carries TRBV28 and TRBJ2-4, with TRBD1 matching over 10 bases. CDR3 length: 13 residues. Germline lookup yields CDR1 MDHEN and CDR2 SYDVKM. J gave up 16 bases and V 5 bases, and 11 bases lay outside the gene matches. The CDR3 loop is CASSTSPGQGPYF. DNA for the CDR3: TGTGCCAGCAGTACCTCCCCGGGACAGGGGCCATACTTC.

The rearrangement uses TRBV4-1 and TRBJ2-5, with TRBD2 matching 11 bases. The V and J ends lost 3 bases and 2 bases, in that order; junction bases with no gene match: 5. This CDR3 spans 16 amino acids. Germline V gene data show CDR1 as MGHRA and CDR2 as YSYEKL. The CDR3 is CASSQRTSGQQETQYF. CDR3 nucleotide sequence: TGCGCCAGCAGCCAGCGGACTAGCGGGCAGCAAGAGACCCAGTACTTC.

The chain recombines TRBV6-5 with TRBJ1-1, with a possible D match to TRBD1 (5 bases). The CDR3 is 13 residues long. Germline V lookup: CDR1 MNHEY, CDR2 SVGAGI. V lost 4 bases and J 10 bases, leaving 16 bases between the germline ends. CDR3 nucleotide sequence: TGTGCCAGCAGTTCCGTGGGGGGATACGGAGCTTTCTTT. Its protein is CASSSVGGYGAFF.

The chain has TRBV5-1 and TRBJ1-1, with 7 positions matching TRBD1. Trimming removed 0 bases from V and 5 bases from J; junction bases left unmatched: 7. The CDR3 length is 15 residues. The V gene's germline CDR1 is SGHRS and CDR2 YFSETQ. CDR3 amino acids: CASSLADREGTEAFF. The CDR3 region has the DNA TGCGCCAGCAGCTTGGCCGACAGGGAAGGGACTGAAGCTTTCTTT.

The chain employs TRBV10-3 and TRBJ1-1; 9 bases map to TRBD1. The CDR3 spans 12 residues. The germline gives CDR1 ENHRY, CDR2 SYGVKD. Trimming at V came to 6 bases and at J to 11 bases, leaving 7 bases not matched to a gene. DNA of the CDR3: TGTGCCATCAGCGACGGACAGGGGAGCGCTTTCTTT. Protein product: CAISDGQGSAFF.

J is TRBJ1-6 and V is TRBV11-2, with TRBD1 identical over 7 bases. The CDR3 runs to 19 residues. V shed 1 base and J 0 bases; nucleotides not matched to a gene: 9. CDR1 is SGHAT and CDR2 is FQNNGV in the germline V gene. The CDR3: CASSLGPGQLSSYNSPLHF. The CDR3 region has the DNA TGTGCCAGCAGCTTAGGGCCGGGACAGCTTTCCTCCTATAATTCACCCCTCCACTTT.

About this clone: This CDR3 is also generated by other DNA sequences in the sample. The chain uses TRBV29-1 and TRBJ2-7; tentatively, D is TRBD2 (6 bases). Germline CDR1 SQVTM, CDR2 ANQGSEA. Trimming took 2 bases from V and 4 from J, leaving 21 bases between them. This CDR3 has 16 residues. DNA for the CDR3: TGCAGCGTTGAATGGCGGGGAACGGGCCCTTATTACGAGCAGTACTTC. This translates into CSVEWRGTGPYYEQYF.

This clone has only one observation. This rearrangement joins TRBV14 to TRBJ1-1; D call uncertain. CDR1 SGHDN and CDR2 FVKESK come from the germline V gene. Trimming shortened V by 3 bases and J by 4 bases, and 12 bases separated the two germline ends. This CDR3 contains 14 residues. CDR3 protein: CASSHLPGSTEAFF. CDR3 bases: TGTGCCAGCAGCCATTTGCCCGGGAGCACTGAAGCTTTCTTT.

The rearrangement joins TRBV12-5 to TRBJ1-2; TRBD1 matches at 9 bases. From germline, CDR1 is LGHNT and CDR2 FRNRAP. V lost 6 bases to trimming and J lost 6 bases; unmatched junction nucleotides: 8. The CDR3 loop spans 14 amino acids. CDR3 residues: CASGGDRENHGYTF. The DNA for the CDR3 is TGTGCTAGTGGGGGGGACAGGGAAAACCATGGCTACACCTTC.

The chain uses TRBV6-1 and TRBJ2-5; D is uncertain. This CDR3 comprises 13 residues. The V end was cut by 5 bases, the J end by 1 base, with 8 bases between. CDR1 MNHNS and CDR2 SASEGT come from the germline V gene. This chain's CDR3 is CASSNILQETQYF. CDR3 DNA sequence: TGTGCCAGCAGTAACATCCTCCAAGAGACCCAGTACTTC.

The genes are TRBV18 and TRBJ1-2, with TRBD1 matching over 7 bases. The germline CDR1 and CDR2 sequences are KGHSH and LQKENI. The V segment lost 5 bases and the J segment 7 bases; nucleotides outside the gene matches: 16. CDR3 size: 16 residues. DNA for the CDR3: TGTGCCAGCTCAGGCTTCCTAACACAGGGGATGGGTGGCTACACCTTC. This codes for CASSGFLTQGMGGYTF.

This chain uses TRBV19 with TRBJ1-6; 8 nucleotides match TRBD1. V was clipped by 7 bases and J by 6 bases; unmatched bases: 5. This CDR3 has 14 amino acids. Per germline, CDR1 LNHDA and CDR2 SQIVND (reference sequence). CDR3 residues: CASTPGQVNSPLHF. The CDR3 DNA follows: TGTGCCAGTACCCCGGGACAGGTTAATTCACCCCTCCACTTT.

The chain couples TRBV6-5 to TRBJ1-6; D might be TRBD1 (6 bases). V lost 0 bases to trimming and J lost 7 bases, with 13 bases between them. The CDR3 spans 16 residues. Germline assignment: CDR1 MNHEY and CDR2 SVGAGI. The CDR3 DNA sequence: TGTGCCAGCAGTTACTCGACGTGGACAGCCAATTCACCCCTCCACTTT. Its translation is CASSYSTWTANSPLHF.

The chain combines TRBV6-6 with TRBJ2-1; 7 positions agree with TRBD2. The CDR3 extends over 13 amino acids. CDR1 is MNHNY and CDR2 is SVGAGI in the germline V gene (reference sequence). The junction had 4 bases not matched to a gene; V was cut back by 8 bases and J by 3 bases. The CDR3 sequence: CASGGGNYNEQFF. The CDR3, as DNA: TGTGCCAGCGGGGGGGGGAACTACAATGAGCAGTTCTTC.

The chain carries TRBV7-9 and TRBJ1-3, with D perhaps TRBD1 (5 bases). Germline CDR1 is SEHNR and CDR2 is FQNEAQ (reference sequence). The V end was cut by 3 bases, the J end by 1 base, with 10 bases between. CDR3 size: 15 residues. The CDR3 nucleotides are TGTGCCAGCAGCTTGCGACAGCTTTCTGGAAACACCATATATTTT. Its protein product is CASSLRQLSGNTIYF.

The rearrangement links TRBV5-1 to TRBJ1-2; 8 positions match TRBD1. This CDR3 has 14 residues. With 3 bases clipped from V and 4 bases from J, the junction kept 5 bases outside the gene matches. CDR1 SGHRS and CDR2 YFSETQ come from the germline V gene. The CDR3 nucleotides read TGCGCCAGCAGCTACACAGGGGGAAGCTATGGCTACACCTTC. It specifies CASSYTGGSYGYTF.

This CDR3 is CASSIGSGNTIYF. CDR3 in DNA: TGTGCCAGTAGTATCGGCTCTGGAAACACCATATATTTT. The gene calls are TRBV19 and TRBJ1-3, with no clear D. The germline V gene encodes CDR1 LNHDA and CDR2 SQIVND (reference sequence). Trimming pared 3 bases from V and 0 bases from J, leaving 3 bases between. This CDR3 contains 13 residues. The complete variable domain, with remaining parts taken from reference TRBV19 and TRBJ1-3, reads DGGITQSPKYLFRKEGQNVTLSCEQNLNHDAMYWYRQDPGQGLRLIYYSQIVNDFQKGDIAEGYSVSREKKESFPLTVTSAQKNPTAFYLCASSIGSGNTIYFGEGSWLTVV.

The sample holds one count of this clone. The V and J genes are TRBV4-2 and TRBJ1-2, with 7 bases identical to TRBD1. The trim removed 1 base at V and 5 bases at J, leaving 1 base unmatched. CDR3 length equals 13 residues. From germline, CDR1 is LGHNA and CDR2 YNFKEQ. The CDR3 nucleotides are TGTGCCAGCAGCCAAGCAGGGGGGTATGGCTACACCTTC. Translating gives CASSQAGGYGYTF.

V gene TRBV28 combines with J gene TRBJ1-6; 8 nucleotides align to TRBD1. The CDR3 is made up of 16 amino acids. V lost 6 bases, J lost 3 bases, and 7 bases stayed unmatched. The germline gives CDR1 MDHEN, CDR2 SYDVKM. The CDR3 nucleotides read TGTGCCAGCAGGACGGACAGGGCAAGCTATAATTCACCCCTCCACTTT. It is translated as CASRTDRASYNSPLHF.

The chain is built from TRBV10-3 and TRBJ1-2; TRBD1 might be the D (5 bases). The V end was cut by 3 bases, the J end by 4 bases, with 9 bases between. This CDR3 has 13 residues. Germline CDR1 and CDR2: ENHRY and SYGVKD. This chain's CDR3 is CAISDDSTYGYTF. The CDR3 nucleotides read TGTGCCATCAGTGACGACAGTACCTATGGCTACACCTTC.

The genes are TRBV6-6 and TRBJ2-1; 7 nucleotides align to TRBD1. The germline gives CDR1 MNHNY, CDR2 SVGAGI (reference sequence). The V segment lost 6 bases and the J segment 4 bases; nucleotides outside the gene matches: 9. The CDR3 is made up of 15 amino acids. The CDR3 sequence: CASSLQGNSYNEQFF. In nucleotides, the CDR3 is TGTGCCAGCAGCCTACAGGGGAATTCATACAATGAGCAGTTCTTC.

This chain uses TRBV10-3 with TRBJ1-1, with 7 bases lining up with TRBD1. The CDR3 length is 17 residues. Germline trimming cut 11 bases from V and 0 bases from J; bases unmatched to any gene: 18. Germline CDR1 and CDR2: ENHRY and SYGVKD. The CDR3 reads CASPRGPGRNMNTEAFF. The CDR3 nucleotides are TGTGCCTCCCCAAGGGGGCCAGGCCGAAATATGAACACTGAAGCTTTCTTT.

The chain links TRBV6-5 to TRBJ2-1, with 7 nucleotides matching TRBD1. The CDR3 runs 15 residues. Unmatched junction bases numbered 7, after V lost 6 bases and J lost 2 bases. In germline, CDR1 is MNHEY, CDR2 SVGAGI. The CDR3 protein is CASRTGQGAYNEQFF. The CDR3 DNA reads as TGTGCCAGCAGGACGGGGCAGGGGGCCTACAATGAGCAGTTCTTC.

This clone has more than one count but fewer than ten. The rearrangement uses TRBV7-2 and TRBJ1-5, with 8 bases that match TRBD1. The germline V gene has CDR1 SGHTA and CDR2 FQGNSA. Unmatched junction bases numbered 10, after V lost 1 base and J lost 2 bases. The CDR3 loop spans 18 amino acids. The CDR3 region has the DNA TGTGCCAGCAGCTTAGGTGGACAGGGACGGAGGGGCAATCAGCCCCAGCATTTT. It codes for CASSLGGQGRRGNQPQHF. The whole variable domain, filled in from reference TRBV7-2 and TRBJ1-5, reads GAGVSQSPSNKVTEKGKDVELRCDPISGHTALYWYRQSLGQGLEFLIYFQGNSAPDKSGLPSDRFSAERTGGSVSTLTIQRTQQEDSAVYLCASSLGGQGRRGNQPQHFGDGTRLSIL.

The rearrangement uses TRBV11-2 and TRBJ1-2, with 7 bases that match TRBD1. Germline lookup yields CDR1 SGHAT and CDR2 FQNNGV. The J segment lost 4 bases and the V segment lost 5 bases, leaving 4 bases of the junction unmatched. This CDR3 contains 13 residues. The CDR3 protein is CASSPQGPYGYTF. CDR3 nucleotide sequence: TGTGCCAGCAGCCCACAGGGGCCCTATGGCTACACCTTC.